This passage covers 6 T cell receptor beta chains from one sample sequenced in a study of blood T cell repertoires in COVID-19. Profiled with immunoSEQ multiplex PCR; TCRdb holds only in-frame clones, not every one. The table lists some 150,000 clones, 65% to 90% of them singletons, with about 3.5% in the top ten. The sequenced sample consisted of peripheral blood. All receptors derive from a man in his 70s with acute or convalescent COVID-19.

The V and J genes are TRBV13 and TRBJ2-5; TRBD2 agrees at 11 bases. After removal of 7 bases from V and 4 bases from J, the junction contained 8 bases not matched to a gene. CDR3 length: 15 amino acids. The germline V gene has CDR1 PRHDT and CDR2 FYEKMQ (reference sequence). The CDR3 DNA follows: TGTGCCAGCACGCTAGCGGGAGGAGGGGGAGAGACCCAGTACTTC. Translated, it gives CASTLAGGGGETQYF.

This chain links TRBV11-3 with TRBJ2-1; 11 bases line up with TRBD1. CDR3 length equals 16 residues. V was pared by 5 bases and J by 7 bases, with 10 bases of the junction left unmatched. Germline V CDR1 and CDR2: SGHNT, YENEEA. The CDR3 protein is CASSNPGQGAKNEQFF. The DNA for the CDR3 is TGTGCCAGCAGCAATCCCGGACAGGGGGCCAAAAATGAGCAGTTCTTC.

The V and J genes are TRBV7-2 and TRBJ1-5, with 10 bases identical to TRBD1. Germline V gene sequence: CDR1 SGHTA, CDR2 FQGNSA. The CDR3 extends over 15 amino acids. V shed 7 bases and J 6 bases; nucleotides not matched to a gene: 9. Written as DNA, the CDR3 is TGTGCCAGCACCCCAACGACAGGGGGCGTTCAGCCCCAGCATTTT. Its protein product is CASTPTTGGVQPQHF.

The V call is TRBV5-1, the J call TRBJ1-1, with TRBD1 identical over 11 bases. Germline V lookup: CDR1 SGHRS, CDR2 YFSETQ. V trimming: 4 bases; J trimming: 4 bases; junction bases outside the gene matches: 12. The CDR3 consists of 17 residues. This chain's CDR3 is CASSLRTGGLESTEAFF. DNA of the CDR3: TGCGCCAGCAGCCTCAGGACAGGGGGCTTGGAGAGCACTGAAGCTTTCTTT. Supplemented by reference TRBV5-1 and TRBJ1-1, the full variable domain reads KAGVTQTPRYLIKTRGQQVTLSCSPISGHRSVSWYQQTPGQGLQFLFEYFSETQRNKGNFPGRFSGRQFSNSRSEMNVSTLELGDSALYLCASSLRTGGLESTEAFFGQGTRLTVV.

J is TRBJ2-4 and V is TRBV7-2; 13 bases are a match to TRBD2. J was trimmed by 7 bases and V by 5 bases; bases with no gene match: 2. The germline gives CDR1 SGHTA, CDR2 FQGNSA. The CDR3 has 14 amino acids. DNA of the CDR3: TGTGCCAGCAGCCTGACTAGCGGGAGGAACATTCAGTACTTC. Its protein is CASSLTSGRNIQYF. Full variable domain (missing parts from reference TRBV7-2 and TRBJ2-4): GAGVSQSPSNKVTEKGKDVELRCDPISGHTALYWYRQSLGQGLEFLIYFQGNSAPDKSGLPSDRFSAERTGGSVSTLTIQRTQQEDSAVYLCASSLTSGRNIQYFGAGTRLSVL.

The CDR3 loop is CASRGAGYEQYF. CDR3 coding DNA: TGTGCCAGCAGGGGGGCCGGCTACGAGCAGTACTTC. The rearrangement joins TRBV11-2 to TRBJ2-7, with D perhaps matching TRBD1 (6 bases). The length of the CDR3 is 12 residues. From germline, CDR1 is SGHAT and CDR2 FQNNGV. The V gene lost 6 bases and the J gene lost 3 bases, with 9 bases spanning the gap.